The present T cell receptor (beta chain) was sequenced within a study of molecular identifiers for immune sequencing clone quantification. Study-wide points: Clones above 20 RNA copies contained over 97% of effector molecules but under 1% of naive ones.

Sorting selected naive CD8 T cells with a CD8+CD4-CCR7+CD45RA+ phenotype. This CDR3 is built from 13 residues. V was cut by 1 base and J by 3 bases, with 7 bases left in between. CDR1 and CDR2 from the germline V gene are SGHDT and YYEEEE. At least ten counts were recorded for this clonotype. Its antigen is not identified. The bulk TCR libraries were made with methods described before and with listed TCR primers. Each CDR3 protein gets one entry after TCRdb re-called the PCR reads with MiXCR. The profile shows 88,000 or so distinct CDR3 sequences, roughly a fifth of them singletons. The clonotype comes from a human donor in good health. Some libraries in this study had Jurkat cell RNA spiked in. Material: naive CD8+ T cells from blood, with Jurkat cell RNA spiked in. The subset denotes: FACS-sorted CD8+CD4-CCR7+CD45RA+ naive T cells. The V gene is TRBV5-6, the J gene TRBJ2-5; no clear D gene. The CDR3 bases are TGTGCCAGCAGCTTGATTCTAGAAGAGACCCAGTACTTC. As protein: CASSLILEETQYF.